This TCR beta chain was documented in a study of shared clonotypes between healthy human individuals. Generated by immunoSEQ multiplex PCR, the TCRdb table keeps only in-frame clones and is missing some. The data show millions of clones, just over 90% seen once. This CDR3 has 15 residues. The V gene lost 5 bases and the J gene lost 1 base, with 13 bases spanning the gap. Germline CDR1 and CDR2: MNHEY and SMNVEV (reference sequence). Selected positively for CCR7 and CD45RO-negative, naive CD8 cells excluded terminally differentiated effector memory CD45RA+ cells. Sequencing used naive CD8+ T cells from PBMCs. The chain couples TRBV27 to TRBJ2-3; D perhaps matches TRBD1 (5 bases). This clonotype was obtained from a man between 18 and 29 years old in good health. Some clones in this sample may be carry-over from other donors' samples. The DNA of the CDR3 is TGTGCCAGCAGTCGAGTAGGGGTCGGCACAGATACGCAGTATTTT. Translation: CASSRVGVGTDTQYF.